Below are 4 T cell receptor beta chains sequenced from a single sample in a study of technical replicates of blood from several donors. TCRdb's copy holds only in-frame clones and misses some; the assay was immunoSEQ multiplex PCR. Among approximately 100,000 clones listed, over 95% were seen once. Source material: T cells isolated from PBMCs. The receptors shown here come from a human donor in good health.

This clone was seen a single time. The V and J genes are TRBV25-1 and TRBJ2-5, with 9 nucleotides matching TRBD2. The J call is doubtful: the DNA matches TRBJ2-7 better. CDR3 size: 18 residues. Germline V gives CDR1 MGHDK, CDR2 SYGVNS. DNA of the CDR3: TGTGCCAGCACCGCTGGTGGGGCGGGAGGGGGTCACCGGGGCGAGCAGTACTTC. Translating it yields CASTAGGAGGGHRGEQYF.

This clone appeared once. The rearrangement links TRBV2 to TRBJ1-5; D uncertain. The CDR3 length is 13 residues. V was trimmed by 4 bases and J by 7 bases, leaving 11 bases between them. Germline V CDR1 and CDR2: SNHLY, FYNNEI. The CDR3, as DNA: TGTGCCAGCAGTGGAGAGGGAAGGCAGCCCCAGCATTTT. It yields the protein CASSGEGRQPQHF.

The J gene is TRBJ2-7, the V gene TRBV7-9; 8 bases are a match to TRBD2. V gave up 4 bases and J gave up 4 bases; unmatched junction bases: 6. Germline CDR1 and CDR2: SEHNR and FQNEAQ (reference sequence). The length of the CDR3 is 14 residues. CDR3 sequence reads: CASSYGGGLYEQYF. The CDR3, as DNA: TGTGCCAGCAGCTATGGCGGGGGGTTGTACGAGCAGTACTTC. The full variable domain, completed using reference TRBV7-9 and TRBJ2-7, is DTGVSQNPRHKITKRGQNVTFRCDPISEHNRLYWYRQTLGQGPEFLTYFQNEAQLEKSRLLSDRFSAERPKGSFSTLEIQRTEQGDSAMYLCASSYGGGLYEQYFGPGTRLTVT.

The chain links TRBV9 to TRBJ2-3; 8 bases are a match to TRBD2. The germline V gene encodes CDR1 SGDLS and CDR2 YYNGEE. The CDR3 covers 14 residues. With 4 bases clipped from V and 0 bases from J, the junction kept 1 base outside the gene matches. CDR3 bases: TGTGCCAGCAGCCGGACTAGCAGCACAGATACGCAGTATTTT. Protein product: CASSRTSSTDTQYF. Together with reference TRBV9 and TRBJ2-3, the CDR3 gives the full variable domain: DSGVTQTPKHLITATGQRVTLRCSPRSGDLSVYWYQQSLDQGLQFLIQYYNGEERAKGNILERFSAQQFPDLHSELNLSSLELGDSALYFCASSRTSSTDTQYFGPGTRLTVL.